This TCR beta chain emerged from a study of shared clonotypes between healthy human individuals. Cells designated naive CD8 were CD45RO-negative and were positively selected for CCR7, with terminally differentiated effector memory CD45RA+ cells excluded. The protocol was immunoSEQ multiplex PCR, while the TCRdb copy is restricted to in-frame clones and leaves out a portion. The sample has about 2 million clones; about 95% are singletons. General study points: The naive CD4 repertoires of several donors were compared, and approximately 4.5% of clonotypes were shared.

With regard to this clone: Its antigen is undetermined. The sample carries other DNA sequences with the same CDR3.

Sequenced sample: naive CD8+ T cells sorted from blood. The receptor was isolated from a man younger than 35 in good health.

CDR3 in DNA: TGCGCCAGCAGCTTCTCGGGGGGCTCCTACAATGAGCAGTTCTTC. It is translated as CASSFSGGSYNEQFF. The J gene is TRBJ2-1, the V gene TRBV5-1; 7 bases align to TRBD2. CDR3 length: 15 amino acids. J was trimmed by 0 bases and V by 2 bases; bases with no gene match: 2. CDR1 and CDR2 (germline): SGHRS, YFSETQ. Complete variable domain (other parts from reference TRBV5-1 and TRBJ2-1): KAGVTQTPRYLIKTRGQQVTLSCSPISGHRSVSWYQQTPGQGLQFLFEYFSETQRNKGNFPGRFSGRQFSNSRSEMNVSTLELGDSALYLCASSFSGGSYNEQFFGPGTRLTVL.